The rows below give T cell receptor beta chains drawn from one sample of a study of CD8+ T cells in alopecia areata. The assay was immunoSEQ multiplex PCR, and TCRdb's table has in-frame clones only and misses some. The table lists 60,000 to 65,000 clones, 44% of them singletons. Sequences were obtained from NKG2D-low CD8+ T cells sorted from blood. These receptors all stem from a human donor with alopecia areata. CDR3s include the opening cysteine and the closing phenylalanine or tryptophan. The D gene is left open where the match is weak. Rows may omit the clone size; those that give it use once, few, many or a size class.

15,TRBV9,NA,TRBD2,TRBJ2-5,CASSTSGNPQETQYF,TGTGCCAGCAGCACTAGCGGGAACCCCCAAGAGACCCAGTACTTC
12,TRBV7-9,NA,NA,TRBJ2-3,CASSLSMDTQYF,TGTGCCAGCAGCCTGTCTATGGATACGCAGTATTTT
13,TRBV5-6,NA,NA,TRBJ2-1,CASSLARRNEQFF,TGTGCCAGCAGCTTGGCACGGAGGAATGAGCAGTTCTTC
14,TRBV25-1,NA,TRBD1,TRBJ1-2,CARSRGRRRSGYTF,TGTGCCAGGAGCAGGGGGCGAAGGAGGAGTGGCTACACCTTC
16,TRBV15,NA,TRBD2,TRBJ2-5,CATSRLAGVGSETQYF,TGTGCCACCAGCAGACTAGCGGGAGTTGGGTCGGAGACCCAGTACTTC
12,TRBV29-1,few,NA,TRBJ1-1,CSALVGNTEAFF,TGCAGCGCCCTCGTAGGGAACACTGAAGCTTTCTTT
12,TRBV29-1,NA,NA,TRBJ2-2,CSVRTVPGELFF,TGCAGCGTACGGACAGTACCCGGGGAGCTGTTTTTT
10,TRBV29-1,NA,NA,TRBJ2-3,CSAAADTQYF,TGCAGCGCTGCGGCAGATACGCAGTATTTT
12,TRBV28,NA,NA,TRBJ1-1,CASSFLNTEAFF,TGTGCCAGCAGTTTCTTGAACACTGAAGCTTTCTTT
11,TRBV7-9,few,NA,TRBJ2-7,CASSGEYEQYF,TGTGCCAGCAGCGGGGAGTACGAGCAGTACTTC
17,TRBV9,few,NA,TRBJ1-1,CASSVGSQGRFGTEAFF,TGTGCCAGCAGCGTAGGATCTCAGGGGAGGTTTGGAACTGAAGCTTTCTTT
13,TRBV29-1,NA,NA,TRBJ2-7,CSVVTPLSYEQYF,TGCAGCGTTGTTACACCGCTCTCCTACGAGCAGTACTTC
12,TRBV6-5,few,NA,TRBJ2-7,CASSQDSYEQYF,TGTGCCAGCAGCCAAGACTCGTACGAGCAGTACTTC
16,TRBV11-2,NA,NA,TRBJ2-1,CASNLGIWGDSNEQFF,TGTGCCAGCAACCTGGGGATCTGGGGGGATAGCAATGAGCAGTTCTTC
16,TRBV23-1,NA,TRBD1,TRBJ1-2,CASSQGRGYTNYGYTF,TGCGCCAGCAGTCAAGGCAGGGGGTACACTAACTATGGCTACACCTTC
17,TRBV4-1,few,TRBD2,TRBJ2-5,CASSARLAGGTQETQYF,TGCGCCAGCAGCGCACGACTAGCGGGGGGAACTCAAGAGACCCAGTACTTC
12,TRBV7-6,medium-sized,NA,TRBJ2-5,CASSPEGETQYF,TGTGCCAGCAGCCCGGAGGGGGAGACCCAGTACTTC
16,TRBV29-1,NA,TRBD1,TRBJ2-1,CSVEVGDRSSYNEQFF,TGCAGCGTTGAAGTTGGGGACAGAAGCTCCTACAATGAGCAGTTCTTC
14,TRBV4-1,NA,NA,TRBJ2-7,CASSETGIPYEQYF,TGCGCCAGCAGCGAAACAGGGATCCCCTACGAGCAGTACTTC
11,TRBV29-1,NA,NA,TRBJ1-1,CSGNRPGEAFF,TGCAGCGGCAATAGACCGGGGGAAGCTTTCTTT
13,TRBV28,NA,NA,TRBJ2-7,CASSTGTTYEQYF,TGTGCCAGCAGTACCGGGACCACCTACGAGCAGTACTTC
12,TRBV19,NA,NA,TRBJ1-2,CASSTQGYGYTF,TGTGCCAGTAGTACGCAGGGCTATGGCTACACCTTC
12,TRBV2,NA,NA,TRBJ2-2,CASSGNTGELFF,TGTGCCAGCAGTGGGAACACCGGGGAGCTGTTTTTT
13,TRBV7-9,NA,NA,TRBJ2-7,CASSSPQGREQYF,TGTGCCAGCAGCTCCCCTCAGGGAAGGGAGCAGTACTTC
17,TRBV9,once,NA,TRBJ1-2,CASSVDWEGTFFYGYTF,TGTGCCAGCAGCGTAGATTGGGAGGGGACATTCTTCTATGGCTACACCTTC
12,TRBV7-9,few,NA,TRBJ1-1,CASSLSYQEAFF,TGTGCCAGCAGCTTATCGTACCAGGAAGCTTTCTTT
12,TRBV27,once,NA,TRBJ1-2,CASSLPGRGYTF,TGTGCCAGCAGTTTACCAGGGAGAGGCTACACCTTC
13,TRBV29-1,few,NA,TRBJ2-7,CSVVNTDAYEQYF,TGCAGCGTTGTAAACACCGACGCCTACGAGCAGTACTTC
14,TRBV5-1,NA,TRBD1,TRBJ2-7,CASSPRTGLDEQYF,TGCGCCAGCAGCCCCAGGACAGGGCTTGACGAGCAGTACTTC
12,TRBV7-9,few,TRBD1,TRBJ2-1,CASGDRGNEQFF,TGTGCCAGCGGTGACAGGGGCAATGAGCAGTTCTTC
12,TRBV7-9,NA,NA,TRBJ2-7,CASSLAINEQYF,TGTGCCAGCAGCTTAGCGATCAACGAGCAGTACTTC
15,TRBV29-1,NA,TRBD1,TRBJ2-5,CSAKTRDRERETQYF,TGCAGCGCCAAAACCCGGGACAGGGAACGGGAGACCCAGTACTTC
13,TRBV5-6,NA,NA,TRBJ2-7,CASSVGVPYEQYF,TGTGCCAGCAGCGTCGGGGTCCCCTACGAGCAGTACTTC
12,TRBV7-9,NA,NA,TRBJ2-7,CASHGARMEQYF,TGTGCCAGCCACGGGGCCCGCATGGAGCAGTACTTC
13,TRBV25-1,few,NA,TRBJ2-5,CASSDRERGTQYF,TGTGCCAGCAGTGATCGGGAGCGAGGGACCCAGTACTTC
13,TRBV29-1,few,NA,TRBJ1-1,CSFRRANPPEAFF,TGCAGCTTCCGTCGAGCTAACCCCCCTGAAGCTTTCTTT
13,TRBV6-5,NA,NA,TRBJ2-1,CASSYSRVNEQFF,TGTGCCAGCAGTTACTCGAGGGTAAATGAGCAGTTCTTC
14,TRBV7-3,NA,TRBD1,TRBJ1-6,CASSLGQGGSPLHF,TGTGCCAGCAGCCTGGGACAGGGGGGCTCACCCCTCCACTTT
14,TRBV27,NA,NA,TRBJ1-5,CASSLTASNQPQHF,TGTGCCAGCAGTTTAACAGCTAGCAATCAGCCCCAGCATTTT
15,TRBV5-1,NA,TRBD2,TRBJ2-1,CATGLAGGPSNEQFF,TGCGCCACCGGACTAGCGGGAGGGCCGAGCAATGAGCAGTTCTTC
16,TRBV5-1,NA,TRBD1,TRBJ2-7,CASSLGPTGALYEQYF,TGCGCCAGCAGCTTGGGCCCGACAGGGGCCCTCTACGAGCAGTACTTC
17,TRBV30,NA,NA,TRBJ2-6,CAWNEPRLGLGANVLTF,TGTGCCTGGAACGAACCCCGATTGGGTCTTGGGGCCAACGTCCTGACTTTC
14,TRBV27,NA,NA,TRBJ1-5,CASSLGGVDQPQHF,TGTGCCAGCAGTTTGGGGGGAGTGGATCAGCCCCAGCATTTT
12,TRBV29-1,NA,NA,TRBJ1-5,CSVSRENQPQHF,TGCAGCGTTTCGAGGGAAAATCAGCCCCAGCATTTT
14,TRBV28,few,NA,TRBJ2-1,CASSFVTIYNEQFF,TGTGCCAGCAGTTTCGTCACTATCTACAATGAGCAGTTCTTC
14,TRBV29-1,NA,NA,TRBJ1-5,CSVTKGRRNQPQHF,TGCAGCGTTACAAAGGGTAGGAGAAATCAGCCCCAGCATTTT